This T cell receptor beta chain emerged from a study of memory CD4+ T cells and cytomegalovirus serostatus. Study-level background: Healthy Belgian adult donors included under ten CMV-positive and some 24 CMV-negative people.

The table came from immunoSEQ multiplex PCR; TCRdb's copy has only in-frame clones and leaves some out. The profile shows roughly 86,000 clones, about four fifths of them singletons. The sort gate was single viable CD3+CD4+CD8-CD45RO+ cells for memory CD4+ T cells. V was trimmed by 5 bases and J by 5 bases, leaving 14 bases between them. This CDR3 has 14 residues. Per the germline V gene, CDR1 is SGHAT and CDR2 is FQNNGV. The TCR was taken from an adult in good health and CMV-seropositive. Sequenced input: memory CD4+ T cells from blood. V and J are TRBV11-2 and TRBJ2-3; D is perhaps TRBD2 (7 bases). The CDR3 sequence is CASSRTAGQDTQYF. CDR3 DNA sequence: TGTGCCAGCAGCCGAACAGCGGGACAAGATACGCAGTATTTT.